These T cell receptor beta chains were read from a single sample in a study of regulatory T cells in long-lasting Graves disease. TCRdb reprocessed the multiplex PCR reads with MiXCR, giving one entry per CDR3 protein. The data show around 460,000 distinct CDR3 sequences, with about 22% seen just once and roughly 7% held by the top ten. This specimen was peripheral blood mononuclear cells (PBMCs), taken when the disease was refractory, from a patient treated with antithyroid drugs. These TCRs come from a female donor with Graves disease. CDR3s include the opening cysteine and the closing phenylalanine or tryptophan. Each record gives: J gene, D gene, clone size, V gene, CDR3 DNA, CDR3 protein. The D gene is left open where the match is weak. For some rows the clone size is stated as once, few or many, or as a class when expanded; others skip it.

j_call: TRBJ2-5; d_call: TRBD2; clone_size: many; v_call: TRBV3-1; cdr3_nt: TGTGCCAGCAGCCACGTCACTAGCGGGGAAGAGACCCAGTACTTC; cdr3_aa: CASSHVTSGEETQYF
j_call: TRBJ1-1; d_call: TRBD1; clone_size: few; v_call: TRBV5-1; cdr3_nt: TGCGCCAGCAGCTCTTGGACAGGGGGCGGCACTGAAGCTTTCTTT; cdr3_aa: CASSSWTGGGTEAFF
j_call: TRBJ2-2; d_call: TRBD2; clone_size: many; v_call: TRBV12-3/TRBV12-4; cdr3_nt: TGTGCCAGCAGATTAGGGACTAGCGGGGTCACCGGGGAGCTGTTTTTT; cdr3_aa: CASRLGTSGVTGELFF
j_call: TRBJ1-2; d_call: NA; clone_size: NA; v_call: TRBV19; cdr3_nt: TGTGCCAGTAGTATAGATCCAGCGGTCTATGGCTACACCTTC; cdr3_aa: CASSIDPAVYGYTF
j_call: TRBJ2-5; d_call: TRBD2; clone_size: many; v_call: TRBV7-9; cdr3_nt: TGTGCCAGCAGCTCCCCGGGGGGGCGACAAGAGACCCAGTACTTC; cdr3_aa: CASSSPGGRQETQYF
j_call: TRBJ1-2; d_call: NA; clone_size: many; v_call: TRBV2; cdr3_nt: TGTGCCAGCAGGGCTCAACCCAGAGCTAACTATGGCTACACCTTC; cdr3_aa: CASRAQPRANYGYTF
j_call: TRBJ2-7; d_call: NA; clone_size: NA; v_call: TRBV6-1; cdr3_nt: TGTGCCAGCGGGGGCCAGGAGGCCTACGAGCAGTACTTC; cdr3_aa: CASGGQEAYEQYF
j_call: TRBJ1-4; d_call: NA; clone_size: NA; v_call: TRBV7-9; cdr3_nt: TGTGCCAGCAGCCTAATTCCTCGAGGGGAATCTAATGAAAAACTGTTTTTT; cdr3_aa: CASSLIPRGESNEKLFF
j_call: TRBJ1-4; d_call: TRBD1; clone_size: many; v_call: TRBV12-3/TRBV12-4; cdr3_nt: TGTGCCAGCAGGCGTCCCGGGACAGGGACGAAACTGTTTTTT; cdr3_aa: CASRRPGTGTKLFF
j_call: TRBJ2-2; d_call: TRBD2; clone_size: many; v_call: TRBV12-3/TRBV12-4; cdr3_nt: TGTGCCAGCAGCCCCCTGGGGACTAGCGGAACCGGGGAGCTGTTTTTT; cdr3_aa: CASSPLGTSGTGELFF
j_call: TRBJ1-1; d_call: NA; clone_size: NA; v_call: TRBV7-9; cdr3_nt: TGTGCCAGCAGCCGACGATCGGGGGGCGCGGGGAACACTGAAGCTTTCTTT; cdr3_aa: CASSRRSGGAGNTEAFF
j_call: TRBJ2-1; d_call: NA; clone_size: NA; v_call: TRBV24-1; cdr3_nt: TGTGCCACCAGTGATCCCTCGTACAATGAGCAGTTCTTC; cdr3_aa: CATSDPSYNEQFF
j_call: TRBJ1-2; d_call: NA; clone_size: few; v_call: TRBV3-1; cdr3_nt: TGTGCCAGCAGCCAGGGACGGGTCGCTAACTATGGCTACACCTTC; cdr3_aa: CASSQGRVANYGYTF
j_call: TRBJ1-2; d_call: TRBD1; clone_size: many; v_call: TRBV12-3/TRBV12-4; cdr3_nt: TGTGCCAGCAGGTCGGACAGGCCTGGGCGCTATGGCTACACCTTC; cdr3_aa: CASRSDRPGRYGYTF
j_call: TRBJ1-2; d_call: NA; clone_size: many; v_call: TRBV5-6; cdr3_nt: TGTGCCAGCAGATGGGGGGCAAACTATGGCTACACCTTC; cdr3_aa: CASRWGANYGYTF
j_call: TRBJ1-2; d_call: TRBD1; clone_size: NA; v_call: TRBV2; cdr3_nt: TGTGCCAGCAGCGCCCTCGGACAGGGATATGGCTACACCTTC; cdr3_aa: CASSALGQGYGYTF
j_call: TRBJ2-3; d_call: NA; clone_size: NA; v_call: TRBV28; cdr3_nt: TGTGCCAGCCGGGGTTGGGCAGGGGCTAACCCTAGCACAGATACGCAGTATTTT; cdr3_aa: CASRGWAGANPSTDTQYF
j_call: TRBJ2-4; d_call: NA; clone_size: many; v_call: TRBV28; cdr3_nt: TGTGCCGTAAGGCGGGACAGTTCTTCTATAGCCAAAAACATTCAGTACTTC; cdr3_aa: CAVRRDSSSIAKNIQYF
j_call: TRBJ2-5; d_call: NA; clone_size: many; v_call: TRBV3-1; cdr3_nt: TGTGCCAGCAGCCAAGATTTAGCGGTCCAAGAGACCCAGTACTTC; cdr3_aa: CASSQDLAVQETQYF
j_call: TRBJ1-2; d_call: NA; clone_size: many; v_call: TRBV28; cdr3_nt: TGTGCCAGCAGTTTTGTGGACTATGGCTACACCTTC; cdr3_aa: CASSFVDYGYTF
j_call: TRBJ2-5; d_call: NA; clone_size: many; v_call: TRBV6-1; cdr3_nt: TGTGCCAGCGGCGGGTGGGAGACCCAGTACTTC; cdr3_aa: CASGGWETQYF
j_call: TRBJ2-2; d_call: NA; clone_size: NA; v_call: TRBV7-9; cdr3_nt: TGTGCCAGCAGCTTAGTGTGGCAACCTAACACCGGGGAGCTGTTTTTT; cdr3_aa: CASSLVWQPNTGELFF
j_call: TRBJ1-2; d_call: TRBD1; clone_size: few; v_call: TRBV5-6; cdr3_nt: TGTGCCAGCAGCTTCACAGGGGAGGTTTATGGCTACACCTTC; cdr3_aa: CASSFTGEVYGYTF
j_call: TRBJ2-7; d_call: TRBD1; clone_size: NA; v_call: TRBV19; cdr3_nt: TGTGCCAGTACCCAGGGGGCAGGCGAGCAGTACTTC; cdr3_aa: CASTQGAGEQYF
j_call: TRBJ1-2; d_call: NA; clone_size: few; v_call: TRBV12-3/TRBV12-4; cdr3_nt: TGTGCCAGCAGTCCTGCCCCCGGAACAGATGGCTACACCTTC; cdr3_aa: CASSPAPGTDGYTF
j_call: TRBJ2-2; d_call: NA; clone_size: NA; v_call: TRBV6-2/TRBV6-3; cdr3_nt: TGTGCCAGCAGTTACCGGGGCCTAACTAGAGACACCGGGGAGCTGTTTTTT; cdr3_aa: CASSYRGLTRDTGELFF
j_call: TRBJ1-1; d_call: NA; clone_size: many; v_call: TRBV3-1; cdr3_nt: TGTGCCAGCAGACGACAGTCCTTGAACACTGAAGCTTTCTTT; cdr3_aa: CASRRQSLNTEAFF
j_call: TRBJ1-5; d_call: NA; clone_size: NA; v_call: TRBV19; cdr3_nt: TGTGCCAGTTTCGCAGGGAAGAATCAGCCCCAGCATTTT; cdr3_aa: CASFAGKNQPQHF
j_call: TRBJ2-1; d_call: TRBD2; clone_size: few; v_call: TRBV13; cdr3_nt: TGTGCCAGCCTATGGACTAGCGGGATCCGGGGTGAGCAGTTCTTC; cdr3_aa: CASLWTSGIRGEQFF
j_call: TRBJ1-6; d_call: TRBD1; clone_size: few; v_call: TRBV6-1; cdr3_nt: TGTGCCAGCACCTGGACAGGAGCGAATTCACCCCTCCACTTT; cdr3_aa: CASTWTGANSPLHF
j_call: TRBJ2-4; d_call: NA; clone_size: few; v_call: TRBV6-2/TRBV6-3; cdr3_nt: TGTGCCAGCAGTATCAGGAGCGTCCTGCTCGCCAAAAACATTCAGTACTTC; cdr3_aa: CASSIRSVLLAKNIQYF
j_call: TRBJ2-7; d_call: TRBD1; clone_size: few; v_call: TRBV7-8; cdr3_nt: TGTGCCAGCAGCCCTCTGACAGGGGCTTCGTCCTACGAGCAGTACTTC; cdr3_aa: CASSPLTGASSYEQYF
j_call: TRBJ2-2; d_call: NA; clone_size: few; v_call: TRBV7-2; cdr3_nt: TGTGCCAGCAGTTCCAGGGGGGGTTCGGCGGGTGGCGGGGAGCTGTTTTTT; cdr3_aa: CASSSRGGSAGGGELFF
j_call: TRBJ1-2; d_call: NA; clone_size: many; v_call: TRBV7-9; cdr3_nt: TGTGCCAGCAGCTTAGTGGGGCAGCACTATGGCTACACCTTC; cdr3_aa: CASSLVGQHYGYTF
j_call: TRBJ2-2; d_call: NA; clone_size: many; v_call: TRBV12-3/TRBV12-4; cdr3_nt: TGTGCCACCAGGACCTTGGGGACCGGGGAGCTGTTTTTT; cdr3_aa: CATRTLGTGELFF
j_call: TRBJ2-6; d_call: NA; clone_size: NA; v_call: TRBV24-1; cdr3_nt: TGTGCCACCAGTGCCGCGGGACAAAGCTCCTCTGGGGCCAACGTCCTGACTTTC; cdr3_aa: CATSAAGQSSSGANVLTF
j_call: TRBJ1-5; d_call: NA; clone_size: many; v_call: TRBV7-9; cdr3_nt: TGTGCCAGCAGCAAAGGGGAAAATCAGCCCCAGCATTTT; cdr3_aa: CASSKGENQPQHF
j_call: TRBJ1-2; d_call: NA; clone_size: many; v_call: TRBV2; cdr3_nt: TGTGCCAGCAGTGAAGCAGAGGGGGTCAGTGGCTACACCTTC; cdr3_aa: CASSEAEGVSGYTF
j_call: TRBJ1-1; d_call: NA; clone_size: many; v_call: TRBV7-2; cdr3_nt: TGTGCCAGCGCCCGGGGCACCACTGAAGCTTTCTTT; cdr3_aa: CASARGTTEAFF
j_call: TRBJ1-6; d_call: NA; clone_size: few; v_call: TRBV5-6; cdr3_nt: TGTGCCAGCAGCTTCCGGACGGAACGGGTTTTCTTT; cdr3_aa: CASSFRTERVFF
j_call: TRBJ2-7; d_call: TRBD2; clone_size: many; v_call: TRBV28; cdr3_nt: TGTGCCAGCAATCTTAGCGGGAGGCTTTCCTACGAGCAGTACTTC; cdr3_aa: CASNLSGRLSYEQYF
j_call: TRBJ2-7; d_call: NA; clone_size: few; v_call: TRBV7-9; cdr3_nt: TGTGCCAGCAGCTTAGGACAGCCGTCGAGAAACGAGCAGTACTTC; cdr3_aa: CASSLGQPSRNEQYF
j_call: TRBJ1-5; d_call: TRBD1; clone_size: NA; v_call: TRBV30; cdr3_nt: TGTGCCTGGAGTGGGGCAGGGGGCCCGCCCCAGCATTTT; cdr3_aa: CAWSGAGGPPQHF
j_call: TRBJ2-2; d_call: NA; clone_size: many; v_call: TRBV6-5; cdr3_nt: TGTGCCAGCAGTTACCTAAGCACCGGGGAGCTGTTTTTT; cdr3_aa: CASSYLSTGELFF
j_call: TRBJ2-3; d_call: NA; clone_size: NA; v_call: TRBV28; cdr3_nt: TGTGCCAGCAGTTTGCGCGGGGGCGGGACAGATACGCAGTATTTT; cdr3_aa: CASSLRGGGTDTQYF
j_call: TRBJ2-5; d_call: NA; clone_size: NA; v_call: TRBV29-1; cdr3_nt: TGCAGCGTGGCCGGGCTGATGCAGCAACAAGAGACCCAGTACTTC; cdr3_aa: CSVAGLMQQQETQYF
j_call: TRBJ2-7; d_call: TRBD1; clone_size: many; v_call: TRBV28; cdr3_nt: TGTGCCAGCAGCCGTTACAGGGGGCTACCTGAGGAGCAGTACTTC; cdr3_aa: CASSRYRGLPEEQYF
j_call: TRBJ2-1; d_call: NA; clone_size: NA; v_call: TRBV12-3/TRBV12-4; cdr3_nt: TGTGCCAGCAGTTTAGCACTCGACAACCCATACCCCAACAATGAGCAGTTCTTC; cdr3_aa: CASSLALDNPYPNNEQFF
j_call: TRBJ2-7; d_call: NA; clone_size: few; v_call: TRBV30; cdr3_nt: TGTGCCTGGAGTGTAAAGGGGAAGCAGTACTTC; cdr3_aa: CAWSVKGKQYF
j_call: TRBJ1-4; d_call: TRBD1; clone_size: many; v_call: TRBV19; cdr3_nt: TGTGCCAGTAGTCCGGGACAGGGGGCGGAAAAACTGTTTTTT; cdr3_aa: CASSPGQGAEKLFF
j_call: TRBJ1-2; d_call: NA; clone_size: many; v_call: TRBV2; cdr3_nt: TGTGCCAGCAGTTGGGCTAACTATGGCTACACCTTC; cdr3_aa: CASSWANYGYTF
j_call: TRBJ1-1; d_call: NA; clone_size: NA; v_call: TRBV27; cdr3_nt: TGCGCCAGCAGTTTTGCGGGACTACACAGTGAAGCTTTCTTT; cdr3_aa: CASSFAGLHSEAFF
j_call: TRBJ2-2; d_call: TRBD1; clone_size: few; v_call: TRBV19; cdr3_nt: TGTGCCAGTAGTACGGGACAGGGGAACACCGGGGAGCTGTTTTTT; cdr3_aa: CASSTGQGNTGELFF
j_call: TRBJ1-2; d_call: NA; clone_size: many; v_call: TRBV25-1; cdr3_nt: TGTGCCAGCAGTCAAACAGGGTCAGGGGTTTATGGCTACACCTTC; cdr3_aa: CASSQTGSGVYGYTF
j_call: TRBJ1-1; d_call: TRBD1; clone_size: few; v_call: TRBV2; cdr3_nt: TGTGCCAGCGTCCGGGACAGGGAAATACCTGAAGCTTTCTTT; cdr3_aa: CASVRDREIPEAFF
j_call: TRBJ1-4; d_call: TRBD1; clone_size: few; v_call: TRBV9; cdr3_nt: TGTGCCAGCAGCGTTCAGGGGGCAGCTAATGAAAAACTGTTTTTT; cdr3_aa: CASSVQGAANEKLFF
j_call: TRBJ1-5; d_call: TRBD1; clone_size: few; v_call: TRBV12-3/TRBV12-4; cdr3_nt: TGTGCCAGCAGTGACAGGGTTCAGCCCCGGCATTTT; cdr3_aa: CASSDRVQPRHF
j_call: TRBJ1-1; d_call: NA; clone_size: few; v_call: TRBV5-1; cdr3_nt: TGCGCCAGCATCCAGGACACCCAGAACACTGAAGCTTTCTTT; cdr3_aa: CASIQDTQNTEAFF